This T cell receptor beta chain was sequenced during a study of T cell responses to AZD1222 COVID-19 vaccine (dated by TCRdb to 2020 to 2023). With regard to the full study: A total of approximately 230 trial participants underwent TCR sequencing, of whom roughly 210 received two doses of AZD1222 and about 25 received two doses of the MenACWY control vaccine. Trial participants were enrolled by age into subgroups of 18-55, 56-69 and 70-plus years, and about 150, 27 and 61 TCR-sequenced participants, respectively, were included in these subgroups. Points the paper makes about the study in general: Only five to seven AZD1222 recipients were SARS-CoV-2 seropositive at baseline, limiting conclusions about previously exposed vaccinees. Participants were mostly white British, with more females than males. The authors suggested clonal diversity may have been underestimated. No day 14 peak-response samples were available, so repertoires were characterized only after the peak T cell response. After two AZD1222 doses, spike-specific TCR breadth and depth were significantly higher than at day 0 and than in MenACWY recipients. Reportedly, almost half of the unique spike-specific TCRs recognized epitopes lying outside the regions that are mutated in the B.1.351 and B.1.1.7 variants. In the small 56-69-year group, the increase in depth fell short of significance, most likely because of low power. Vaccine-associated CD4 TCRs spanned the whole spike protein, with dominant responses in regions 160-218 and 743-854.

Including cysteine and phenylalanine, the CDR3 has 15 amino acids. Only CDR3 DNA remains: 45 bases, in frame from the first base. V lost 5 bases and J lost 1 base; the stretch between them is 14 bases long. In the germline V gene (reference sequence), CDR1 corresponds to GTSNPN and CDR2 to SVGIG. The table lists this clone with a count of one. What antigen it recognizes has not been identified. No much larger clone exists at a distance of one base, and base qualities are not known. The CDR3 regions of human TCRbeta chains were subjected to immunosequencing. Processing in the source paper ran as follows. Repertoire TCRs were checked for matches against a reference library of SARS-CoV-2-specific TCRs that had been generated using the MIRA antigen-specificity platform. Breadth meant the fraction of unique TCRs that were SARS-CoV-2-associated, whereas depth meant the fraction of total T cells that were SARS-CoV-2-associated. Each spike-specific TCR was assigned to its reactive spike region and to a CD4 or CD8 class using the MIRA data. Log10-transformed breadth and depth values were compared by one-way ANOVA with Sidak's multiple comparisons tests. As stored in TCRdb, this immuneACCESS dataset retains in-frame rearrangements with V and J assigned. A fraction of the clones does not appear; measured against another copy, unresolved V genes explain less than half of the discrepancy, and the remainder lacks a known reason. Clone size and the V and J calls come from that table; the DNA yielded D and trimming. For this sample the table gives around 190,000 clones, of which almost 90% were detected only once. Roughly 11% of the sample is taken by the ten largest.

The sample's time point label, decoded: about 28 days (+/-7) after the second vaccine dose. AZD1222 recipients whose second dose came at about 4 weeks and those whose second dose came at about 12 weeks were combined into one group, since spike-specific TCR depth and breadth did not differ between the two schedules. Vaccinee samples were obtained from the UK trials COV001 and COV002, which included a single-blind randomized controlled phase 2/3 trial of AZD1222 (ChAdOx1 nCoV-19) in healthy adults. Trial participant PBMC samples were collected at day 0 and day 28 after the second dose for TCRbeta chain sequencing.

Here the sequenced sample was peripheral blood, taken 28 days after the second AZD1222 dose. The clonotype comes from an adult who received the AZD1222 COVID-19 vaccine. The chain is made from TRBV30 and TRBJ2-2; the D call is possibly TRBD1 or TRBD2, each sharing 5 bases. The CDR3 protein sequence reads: CAWEEGTRNTGELFF. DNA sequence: TGTGCCTGGGAAGAGGGGACCCGGAACACCGGGGAGCTGTTTTTT. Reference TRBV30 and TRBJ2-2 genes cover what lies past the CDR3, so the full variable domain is SQTIHQWPATLVQPVGSPLSLECTVEGTSNPNLYWYRQAAGRGLQLLFYSVGIGQISSEVPQNLSASRPQDRQFILSSKKLLLSDSGFYLCAWEEGTRNTGELFFGEGSRLTVL.